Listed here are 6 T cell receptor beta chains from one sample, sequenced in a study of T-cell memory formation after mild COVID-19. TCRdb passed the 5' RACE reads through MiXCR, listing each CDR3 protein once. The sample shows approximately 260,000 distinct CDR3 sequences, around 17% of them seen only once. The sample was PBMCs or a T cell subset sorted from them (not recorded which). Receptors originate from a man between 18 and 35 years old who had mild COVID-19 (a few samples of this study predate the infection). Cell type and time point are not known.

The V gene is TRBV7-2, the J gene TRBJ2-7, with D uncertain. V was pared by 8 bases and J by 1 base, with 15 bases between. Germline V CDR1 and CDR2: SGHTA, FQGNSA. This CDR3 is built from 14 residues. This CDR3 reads CASFTPAGSYEQYF. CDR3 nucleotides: TGTGCCAGCTTCACCCCCGCAGGATCCTACGAGCAGTACTTC.

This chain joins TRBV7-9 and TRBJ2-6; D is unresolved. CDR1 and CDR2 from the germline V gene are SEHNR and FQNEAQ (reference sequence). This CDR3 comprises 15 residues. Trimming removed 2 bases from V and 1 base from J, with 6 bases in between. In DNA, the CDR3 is TGTGCCAGCAGCTTATTGAGATCTGGGGCCAACGTCCTGACTTTC. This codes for CASSLLRSGANVLTF. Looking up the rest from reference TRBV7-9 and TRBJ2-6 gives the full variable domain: DTGVSQNPRHKITKRGQNVTFRCDPISEHNRLYWYRQTLGQGPEFLTYFQNEAQLEKSRLLSDRFSAERPKGSFSTLEIQRTEQGDSAMYLCASSLLRSGANVLTFGAGSRLTVL.

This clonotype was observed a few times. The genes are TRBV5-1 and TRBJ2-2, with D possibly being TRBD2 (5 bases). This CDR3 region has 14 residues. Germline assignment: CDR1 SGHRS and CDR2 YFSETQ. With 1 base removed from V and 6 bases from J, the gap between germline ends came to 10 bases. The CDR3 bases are TGCGCCAGCAGCTTGAGACGGGGTTCCGGGGAGCTGTTTTTT. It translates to CASSLRRGSGELFF.

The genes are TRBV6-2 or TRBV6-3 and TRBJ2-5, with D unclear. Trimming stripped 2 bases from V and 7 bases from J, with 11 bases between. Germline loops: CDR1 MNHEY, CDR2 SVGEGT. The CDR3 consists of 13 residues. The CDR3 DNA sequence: TGTGCCAGCAGTTACGACCAGCCGGGGACCCAGTACTTC. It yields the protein CASSYDQPGTQYF.

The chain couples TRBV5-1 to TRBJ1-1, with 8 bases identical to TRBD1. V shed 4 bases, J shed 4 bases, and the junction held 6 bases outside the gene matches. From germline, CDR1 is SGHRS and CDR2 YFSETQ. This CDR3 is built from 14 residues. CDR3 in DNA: TGCGCCAGCAGCCCAGGACAGGGTGGCACTGAAGCTTTCTTT. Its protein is CASSPGQGGTEAFF.

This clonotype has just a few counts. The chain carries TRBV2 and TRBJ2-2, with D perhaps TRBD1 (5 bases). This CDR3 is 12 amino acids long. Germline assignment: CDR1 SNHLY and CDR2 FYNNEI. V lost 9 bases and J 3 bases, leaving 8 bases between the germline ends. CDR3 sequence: CASTGYTGELFF. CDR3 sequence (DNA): TGTGCCAGTACAGGTTACACCGGGGAGCTGTTTTTT. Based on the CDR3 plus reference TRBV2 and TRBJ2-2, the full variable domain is EPEVTQTPSHQVTQMGQEVILRCVPISNHLYFYWYRQILGQKVEFLVSFYNNEISEKSEIFDDQFSVERPDGSNFTLKIRSTKLEDSAMYFCASTGYTGELFFGEGSRLTVL.